These T cell receptor beta chains were read from a single sample in a study of blood T cells in healthy people across ages. TCRdb reprocessed the 5' RACE reads with MiXCR, giving one entry per CDR3 protein. The sample includes about 800,000 distinct CDR3 sequences, roughly 25% of them seen just once. These records were also assigned to another study, of T cells of mothers and their children.

Sequencing input: blood. The receptors come from a boy younger than 18 in good health. CDR3s include the opening cysteine and the closing phenylalanine or tryptophan. A D gene is named only where the DNA matches it firmly. The size entry is marked missing in some rows and otherwise reads once, few, many or a size class.

CDR3 DNA,CDR3 protein,D gene,V gene,J gene,clone size
TGTGCCAGCAGGCGAGTTGGGGAGGGACCTGGCTACACCTTC,CASRRVGEGPGYTF,-,TRBV28,TRBJ1-2,-
TGTGCCAGCAAGGTTTCTGGGGCCAACGTCCTGACTTTC,CASKVSGANVLTF,-,TRBV7-3,TRBJ2-6,many
TGTGCCAGCACCAGGGATGGTGAAAAACTGTTTTTT,CASTRDGEKLFF,-,TRBV12-3/TRBV12-4,TRBJ1-4,few
TGCAGTGCTAGGTTCCGACAGGTAGGGCGTCTAGCGGACTACGAGCAGTACTTC,CSARFRQVGRLADYEQYF,-,TRBV20-1,TRBJ2-7,few
TGTGCCAGCAGCCGACAGGGACAAGAGACCCAGTACTTC,CASSRQGQETQYF,TRBD1,TRBV13,TRBJ2-5,many
TGCAGTGCTTCCGGGACTCAAGCGGGAGGATGGTACGAGCAGTACTTC,CSASGTQAGGWYEQYF,TRBD2,TRBV20-1,TRBJ2-7,-
TGTGCCAGCAGTCCTACAATCAAGGGAGAGACCCAGTCCTTC,CASSPTIKGETQSF,-,TRBV28,TRBJ2-5,-
TGTGCCAGCAGTTTAAGTCAGGGAAACCAAGAGACCCAGTACTTC,CASSLSQGNQETQYF,-,TRBV12-3/TRBV12-4,TRBJ2-5,-
TGTGCCAGCAGTTACTCGATGGGAGGGGCGGCCTCTACTAACTATGGCTACACCTTC,CASSYSMGGAASTNYGYTF,-,TRBV6-6,TRBJ1-2,few
TGCAGTGCTAGAGGGGGTCACACCGGGGAGCTGTTTTTT,CSARGGHTGELFF,-,TRBV20-1,TRBJ2-2,-
TGTGCCATCAGTGATTCGTTCACAGATACGCAGTATTTT,CAISDSFTDTQYF,-,TRBV10-3,TRBJ2-3,-
TGCGCCAGCAGCGCGGGGGGCGCGGGGGCCATGAACACTGAAGCTTTCTTT,CASSAGGAGAMNTEAFF,-,TRBV5-1,TRBJ1-1,-
TGTGCCAGCAGCGTATTGGACAGGGAGGCGACCCAGTACTTC,CASSVLDREATQYF,TRBD1,TRBV7-8,TRBJ2-5,-
TGTGCCAGCAGCTACTACCCAGATATGGAGACCCAGTACTTC,CASSYYPDMETQYF,-,TRBV3-1,TRBJ2-5,-
TGTGCCAGCAGTGGACACAGCGGGGGGAACACCGGGGAGCTGTTTTTT,CASSGHSGGNTGELFF,TRBD2,TRBV25-1,TRBJ2-2,-
TGCAGCGTCGCGGATCTAGGGAAGGAGACCCAGTACTTC,CSVADLGKETQYF,-,TRBV29-1,TRBJ2-5,-
TGCAGTGCTAGACTGCTAGCCGGGGAGACCCAGTACTTC,CSARLLAGETQYF,-,TRBV20-1,TRBJ2-5,-
TGTGCCAGCAACCTAGACGGGGCGGGAGTCGCCGAGCAGTACTTC,CASNLDGAGVAEQYF,TRBD2,TRBV9,TRBJ2-7,-
TGTGCCTGGAGAGGGACTGTCGTGGGATCCTATAATTCACCCCTCCACTTT,CAWRGTVVGSYNSPLHF,-,TRBV30,TRBJ1-6,-
TGTGCCTGGGGCGGACAGGGGGGTCAGCCCCAGCATTTT,CAWGGQGGQPQHF,TRBD1,TRBV30,TRBJ1-5,few
TGTGCCAGCAGCCCCCGGTTACAGGCCACCTACGAGCAGTACTTC,CASSPRLQATYEQYF,-,TRBV7-8,TRBJ2-7,-
TGTGCCAGCAGTTACTCAGCCAGTGACTATGGCTACACCTTC,CASSYSASDYGYTF,-,TRBV6-5,TRBJ1-2,few
TGCGCCAGCAGCCAGGGTGGGACAGGGGTGAACGAGCAGTACTTC,CASSQGGTGVNEQYF,TRBD1,TRBV4-3,TRBJ2-7,few
TGCAGCGTTCCCCCAGAAGAGGGGACCCAGTACTTC,CSVPPEEGTQYF,-,TRBV29-1,TRBJ2-5,few
TGCAGTGCTAGAGTGGAGGGGCTCCAAGAGACCCAGTACTTC,CSARVEGLQETQYF,-,TRBV20-1,TRBJ2-5,-
TGTGCCAGCAGATTCCCAGGGGGGGCCGATGGCTACACCTTC,CASRFPGGADGYTF,TRBD1,TRBV28,TRBJ1-2,-
TGTGCCAGCAGCTTGGGGGTGGGGGGCGATGGGGAGACCCAGTACTTC,CASSLGVGGDGETQYF,-,TRBV11-2,TRBJ2-5,few
TGTGCCAGCAGCGCACGACAGGGGGCCAACACTGAAGCTTTCTTT,CASSARQGANTEAFF,TRBD1,TRBV7-9,TRBJ1-1,few
TGTGCCAGCAGTCCCGGACTAGCGGGAGGGCCATTCTACGAGCAGTACTTC,CASSPGLAGGPFYEQYF,TRBD2,TRBV6-6,TRBJ2-7,few
TGTGCCAGCAGCTTAGTTTTCCGGCGGGGGGGCCTGAGTGGTGAGCAGTTCTTC,CASSLVFRRGGLSGEQFF,TRBD2,TRBV7-9,TRBJ2-1,few
TGTGCCACCCACCGGGACAGGGAGACCTACGAGCAGTACTTC,CATHRDRETYEQYF,TRBD1,TRBV10-3,TRBJ2-7,few
TGTGCCAGTAGGGGAAGTGGCTTCTACGAGCAGTACTTC,CASRGSGFYEQYF,-,TRBV28,TRBJ2-7,-
TGTGCCAGCAGCACAAGAGGTTACTACGAGCAGTACTTC,CASSTRGYYEQYF,-,TRBV7-9,TRBJ2-7,-
TGTGCCAGCACCAACAAGGGCCCCTCCTACGAGCAGTACTTC,CASTNKGPSYEQYF,-,TRBV28,TRBJ2-7,few
TGTGCCAGCAGCCCTGGTGGATATTATAGCAATCAGCCCCAGCATTTT,CASSPGGYYSNQPQHF,-,TRBV7-2,TRBJ1-5,-
TGTGCCAGCAGCCCGGGACAAACGTACCAAGAGACCCAGTACTTC,CASSPGQTYQETQYF,-,TRBV7-3,TRBJ2-5,-
TGTGCCAGCTCAACTGTGGGACCACCTCATGGCGAGCAGTACTTC,CASSTVGPPHGEQYF,-,TRBV18,TRBJ2-7,-
TGCAGTGCAACCGGGACAGGGGGCTTGGAGACCCAGTACTTC,CSATGTGGLETQYF,TRBD1,TRBV20-1,TRBJ2-5,once
TGTGCCAGCAGCCAACGGACAGCGAACACTGAAGCTTTCTTT,CASSQRTANTEAFF,-,TRBV3-1,TRBJ1-1,-
TGCAGCGTTGGACCGAACACCGGGGAGCTGTTTTTT,CSVGPNTGELFF,-,TRBV29-1,TRBJ2-2,few
TGTGCCAGCAGTTCAGGGACAGGGGGCTCCTACGAGCAGTACTTC,CASSSGTGGSYEQYF,TRBD1,TRBV6-6,TRBJ2-7,few
TGCGCCAGCAGCCAATCCTCGAGGGAGGGGTCCAATGAGCAGTTCTTC,CASSQSSREGSNEQFF,TRBD2,TRBV4-3,TRBJ2-1,few
TGTGCCAGCAGTTTAGGACTCTCTGGAAACACCATATATTTT,CASSLGLSGNTIYF,-,TRBV12-3/TRBV12-4,TRBJ1-3,few
TGTGCCAGCTCATATGCGGGGAACACTGAAGCTTTCTTT,CASSYAGNTEAFF,-,TRBV18,TRBJ1-1,-
TGTGCCAGCAGCTTAGGGGGACAAGGGTTCACCGGGGAGCTGTTTTTT,CASSLGGQGFTGELFF,-,TRBV7-2,TRBJ2-2,-
TGTGCCAGCAGCTCAATACAGGGCGCAACAACTAATGAAAAACTGTTTTTT,CASSSIQGATTNEKLFF,-,TRBV28,TRBJ1-4,-
TGTGCCAGCAGGTTACAGGGAAACACCATATATTTT,CASRLQGNTIYF,-,TRBV2,TRBJ1-3,-
TGCGCCAGCAGCTCGATCAGGGGGCGCGTCGACTACAATGAGCAGTTCTTC,CASSSIRGRVDYNEQFF,TRBD1,TRBV5-1,TRBJ2-1,-
TGTGCCAGCTCACCCTCCCGGGACAGGGGATTTTTCTACGAGCAGTACTTC,CASSPSRDRGFFYEQYF,TRBD1,TRBV18,TRBJ2-7,few
TGTGCCACCAGTGATTTGAGGGGGCCCAATGAGCAGTTCTTC,CATSDLRGPNEQFF,TRBD1,TRBV24-1,TRBJ2-1,few
TGCGCCAGCAGCTTTCCGGGACTAGCGGGAACGAACACCGGGGAGCTGTTTTTT,CASSFPGLAGTNTGELFF,TRBD2,TRBV5-1,TRBJ2-2,-
TGTGCCAGCAGCGTAGTATACGGCTCCTACGAGCAGTACTTC,CASSVVYGSYEQYF,-,TRBV9,TRBJ2-7,-
TGCAGCGTTGAAGAAAGCGGTGATCAAGAGACCCAGTACTTC,CSVEESGDQETQYF,-,TRBV29-1,TRBJ2-5,-
TGTGCCAGCAGCGTAGCAGGGACGGCTGGAAACACCATATATTTT,CASSVAGTAGNTIYF,-,TRBV9,TRBJ1-3,few
TGTGCCACCGTCGACAGAGCAACAGATACGCAGTATTTT,CATVDRATDTQYF,-,TRBV24-1,TRBJ2-3,-
TGTGCCAGCATTGCAGGGACTAGCGGGATCAATGAGCAGTTCTTC,CASIAGTSGINEQFF,TRBD2,TRBV6-5,TRBJ2-1,few
TGCAGTGCTAGGAGAAGGGGAGGGACTTATGGCTACACCTTC,CSARRRGGTYGYTF,-,TRBV20-1,TRBJ1-2,-
TGTGCCAGCAGCTTTTTCGCGGGGGTCCTCGCTGACACCGGGGAGCTGTTTTTT,CASSFFAGVLADTGELFF,TRBD2,TRBV5-6,TRBJ2-2,few
TGTGCCAGCAGCGCTATACCGGGACAACCACATGAACAGTACTTC,CASSAIPGQPHEQYF,-,TRBV7-2,TRBJ2-7,-
TGCGCCAGCAGTCGGAGGAGGGTCAGCTACGACGAGCAGTACTTC,CASSRRRVSYDEQYF,-,TRBV23-1,TRBJ2-7,few